The rows below give T cell receptor beta chains drawn from one sample of a study of shared clonotypes between healthy human individuals. The method was immunoSEQ multiplex PCR; TCRdb's version includes in-frame clones alone and lacks a portion of them. In the table there are 2 million to 2.5 million clones, around 90% of which are singletons. Input material: naive CD4+ T cells from PBMCs. Receptors originate from a man between 18 and 29 years old in good health. Some clones in this sample may be carry-over from other donors' samples. Each CDR3 is given with its conserved first and last residue. D genes are given only for firm matches. Only part of the rows carry a size: once, few, many, or a class if the clone is expanded.

clone_size: -
v_call: TRBV28
d_call: -
j_call: TRBJ2-1
cdr3_nt: TGTGCCAGCAGTTTAACTGTCCATGAGCAGTTCTTC
cdr3_aa: CASSLTVHEQFF

clone_size: -
v_call: TRBV5-6
d_call: -
j_call: TRBJ1-5
cdr3_nt: TGTGCCAGCAGCTCGGGAAGGGGCGCGCCCCAGCATTTT
cdr3_aa: CASSSGRGAPQHF

clone_size: -
v_call: TRBV6-1
d_call: -
j_call: TRBJ1-5
cdr3_nt: TGTGCCAGCCAAACGGGGACACTTAGCAATCAGCCCCAGCATTTT
cdr3_aa: CASQTGTLSNQPQHF

clone_size: -
v_call: TRBV5-1
d_call: TRBD2
j_call: TRBJ2-3
cdr3_nt: TGCGCCAGCAAATACGGCGGGAGGGAAGATACGCAGTATTTT
cdr3_aa: CASKYGGREDTQYF

clone_size: -
v_call: TRBV19
d_call: TRBD2
j_call: TRBJ2-2
cdr3_nt: TGTGCCAGTAGGGAAAGGGGTCTAGCGGGAGAAATCAACACCGGGGAGCTGTTTTTT
cdr3_aa: CASRERGLAGEINTGELFF

clone_size: -
v_call: TRBV7-2
d_call: -
j_call: TRBJ2-3
cdr3_nt: TGTGCCAGCAGCTCTCCTCACCGCACAGATACGCAGTATTTT
cdr3_aa: CASSSPHRTDTQYF

clone_size: -
v_call: TRBV12-5
d_call: -
j_call: TRBJ1-1
cdr3_nt: TGTGCTAGTGGTTTGGGACAGTCTACTAACACTGAAGCTTTCTTT
cdr3_aa: CASGLGQSTNTEAFF

clone_size: -
v_call: TRBV6-5
d_call: -
j_call: TRBJ2-5
cdr3_nt: TGTGCCAGCAGTTCCTATGGGAGGGAGACCCAGTACTTC
cdr3_aa: CASSSYGRETQYF

clone_size: once
v_call: TRBV4-1
d_call: -
j_call: TRBJ1-6
cdr3_nt: TGCGCCAGCAGCCGACAGGCGGGTAATTCACCCCTCCACTTT
cdr3_aa: CASSRQAGNSPLHF

clone_size: -
v_call: TRBV27
d_call: TRBD2
j_call: TRBJ2-7
cdr3_nt: TGTGCCAGCAGTTTAGGTCGCCTAGCGGGAGACTACGAGCAGTACTTC
cdr3_aa: CASSLGRLAGDYEQYF

clone_size: -
v_call: TRBV5-1
d_call: TRBD1
j_call: TRBJ2-5
cdr3_nt: TGCGCCAGCAGCTTGGGAAACAGGGGTGAGACCCAGTACTTC
cdr3_aa: CASSLGNRGETQYF

clone_size: -
v_call: TRBV29-1
d_call: TRBD2
j_call: TRBJ2-1
cdr3_nt: TGCAGCGTTGATATGGCGGGAGATTCCTACAATGAGCAGTTCTTC
cdr3_aa: CSVDMAGDSYNEQFF

clone_size: -
v_call: TRBV6-6
d_call: -
j_call: TRBJ2-7
cdr3_nt: TGTGCCATCTCTACCGGGCCAGGGTCCTACGAGCAGTACTTC
cdr3_aa: CAISTGPGSYEQYF

clone_size: -
v_call: TRBV11-2
d_call: -
j_call: TRBJ1-3
cdr3_nt: TGTGCCAGCACGCGGTTCTCTGGAAACACCATATATTTT
cdr3_aa: CASTRFSGNTIYF

clone_size: -
v_call: TRBV18
d_call: -
j_call: TRBJ1-1
cdr3_nt: TGTGCCAGCTCACCACTGGGGGGAAGCACTGAAGCTTTCTTT
cdr3_aa: CASSPLGGSTEAFF

clone_size: -
v_call: TRBV5-1
d_call: -
j_call: TRBJ2-7
cdr3_nt: TGCGCCAGCAGCTTGGTACAGGGCGAGACCACCTCCTACGAGCAGTACTTC
cdr3_aa: CASSLVQGETTSYEQYF

clone_size: -
v_call: TRBV18
d_call: -
j_call: TRBJ2-5
cdr3_nt: TGTGCCAGCTCACCGACCCAAGAGACCCAGTACTTC
cdr3_aa: CASSPTQETQYF

clone_size: -
v_call: TRBV7-2
d_call: -
j_call: TRBJ2-7
cdr3_nt: TGTGCCAGCAGCCCATCCGGGAGTGCTCACTACGAGCAGTACTTC
cdr3_aa: CASSPSGSAHYEQYF

clone_size: -
v_call: TRBV19
d_call: TRBD1
j_call: TRBJ1-5
cdr3_nt: TGTGCCAGTAGTGGGGACAGCCTAGGCCTAGGAAATCAGCCCCAGCATTTT
cdr3_aa: CASSGDSLGLGNQPQHF

clone_size: -
v_call: TRBV7-3
d_call: -
j_call: TRBJ1-3
cdr3_nt: TGTGCCGAATACCTCCGAAACACCATATATTTT
cdr3_aa: CAEYLRNTIYF

clone_size: -
v_call: TRBV18
d_call: -
j_call: TRBJ2-2
cdr3_nt: TGTGCCAGCTCACCAGTTCCCGGGGCCACCGGGGAGCTGTTTTTT
cdr3_aa: CASSPVPGATGELFF

clone_size: -
v_call: TRBV5-1
d_call: -
j_call: TRBJ2-1
cdr3_nt: TGCGCCAGCAGCTCAATACAGGAAGGGTACAATGAGCAGTTCTTC
cdr3_aa: CASSSIQEGYNEQFF

clone_size: -
v_call: TRBV18
d_call: -
j_call: TRBJ2-7
cdr3_nt: TGTGCCAGCTCACCGGGTCTCTCTACTGCCAACTCCTACGAGCAGTACTTC
cdr3_aa: CASSPGLSTANSYEQYF

clone_size: -
v_call: TRBV19
d_call: TRBD1
j_call: TRBJ2-4
cdr3_nt: TGTGCCAGTAGTATACTGGGACAGGGTAAGGCCAAAAACATTCAGTACTTC
cdr3_aa: CASSILGQGKAKNIQYF

clone_size: -
v_call: TRBV9
d_call: TRBD2
j_call: TRBJ2-7
cdr3_nt: TGTGCCAGCAGTCCAAGCGGGAGGTTACCCTACGAGCAGTACTTC
cdr3_aa: CASSPSGRLPYEQYF

clone_size: -
v_call: TRBV7-8
d_call: TRBD1
j_call: TRBJ1-1
cdr3_nt: TGTGCCAGCAGCTTGATAAAAAGACAGGGGAGAACTGAAGCTTTCTTT
cdr3_aa: CASSLIKRQGRTEAFF

clone_size: -
v_call: TRBV19
d_call: TRBD1
j_call: TRBJ1-2
cdr3_nt: TGTGCCAGTAGTACCGGGACAGGGGGCCACTATGGCTACACCTTC
cdr3_aa: CASSTGTGGHYGYTF

clone_size: few
v_call: TRBV6-5
d_call: TRBD1
j_call: TRBJ1-2
cdr3_nt: TGTGCCAGCAGCCCACAGGGGGCGGGTGGCTACACCTTC
cdr3_aa: CASSPQGAGGYTF

clone_size: -
v_call: TRBV28
d_call: -
j_call: TRBJ1-4
cdr3_nt: TGTGCCAGCAGCCCTATCGGGACAATCGCAACTAATGAAAAACTGTTTTTT
cdr3_aa: CASSPIGTIATNEKLFF

clone_size: -
v_call: TRBV11-2
d_call: TRBD2
j_call: TRBJ2-3
cdr3_nt: TGTGCCAGCAGCCTCGGGACTAGCGGGAGTGCCGCTAGCACAGATACGCAGTATTTT
cdr3_aa: CASSLGTSGSAASTDTQYF

clone_size: -
v_call: TRBV6-5
d_call: TRBD1
j_call: TRBJ1-1
cdr3_nt: TGTGCCAGCAGTCCCAGGACAGGGGGCACTGAAGCTTTCTTT
cdr3_aa: CASSPRTGGTEAFF

clone_size: once
v_call: TRBV28
d_call: -
j_call: TRBJ2-3
cdr3_nt: TGTGCCAGCAGTTTCGGAAAAACAGATACGCAGTATTTT
cdr3_aa: CASSFGKTDTQYF

clone_size: -
v_call: TRBV9
d_call: TRBD1
j_call: TRBJ2-1
cdr3_nt: TGTGCCAGCAGCCCTGGGGGACAGACTCTAAATGAGCAGTTCTTC
cdr3_aa: CASSPGGQTLNEQFF

clone_size: -
v_call: TRBV7-7
d_call: -
j_call: TRBJ1-3
cdr3_nt: TGTGCCAGCAGCGCCAGCTCTGGAAACACCATATATTTT
cdr3_aa: CASSASSGNTIYF

clone_size: -
v_call: TRBV12-5
d_call: -
j_call: TRBJ1-2
cdr3_nt: TGTGCTAGTGGTTTGATAGGGACCCGTGGCTACACCTTC
cdr3_aa: CASGLIGTRGYTF

clone_size: -
v_call: TRBV7-3
d_call: -
j_call: TRBJ2-3
cdr3_nt: TGTGCCAGCAGCAAAGCGGGCCCTAGCACAGATACGCAGTATTTT
cdr3_aa: CASSKAGPSTDTQYF

clone_size: -
v_call: TRBV5-6
d_call: TRBD1
j_call: TRBJ1-2
cdr3_nt: TGTGCCAGCAGCCGGGACAGGGCGAAGGGCTACACCTTC
cdr3_aa: CASSRDRAKGYTF

clone_size: once
v_call: TRBV7-6
d_call: TRBD2
j_call: TRBJ2-7
cdr3_nt: TGTGCCAGCAGCTTAGTGGGGAACCCAGGGACTAGCGGGAACATCTACGAGCAGTACTTC
cdr3_aa: CASSLVGNPGTSGNIYEQYF

clone_size: -
v_call: TRBV6-5
d_call: -
j_call: TRBJ2-2
cdr3_nt: TGTGCCAGCAGGAATAAAGGACTCACCGGGGAGCTGTTTTTT
cdr3_aa: CASRNKGLTGELFF

clone_size: -
v_call: TRBV6-1
d_call: -
j_call: TRBJ2-7
cdr3_nt: TGTGCCAGCAGTGTTACCGGACAGTGGCAGTACTTC
cdr3_aa: CASSVTGQWQYF

clone_size: -
v_call: TRBV7-3
d_call: TRBD2
j_call: TRBJ2-2
cdr3_nt: TGTGCCAGCAGCCCCGCGACTAGCGGCACCGGGGAGCTGTTTTTT
cdr3_aa: CASSPATSGTGELFF

clone_size: -
v_call: TRBV9
d_call: -
j_call: TRBJ2-2
cdr3_nt: TGTGCCAGCAGCGTAGCACAGCCAAACACCGGGGAGCTGTTTTTT
cdr3_aa: CASSVAQPNTGELFF

clone_size: -
v_call: TRBV15
d_call: -
j_call: TRBJ1-3
cdr3_nt: TGTGCCACCAGCAGAGGACAGGGAAACACCATATATTTT
cdr3_aa: CATSRGQGNTIYF

clone_size: -
v_call: TRBV28
d_call: -
j_call: TRBJ2-7
cdr3_nt: TGTGCCAGCAGGCGTCGTTTTGGGAGTCGCTCAGGAGGGGCGCGCTACGAGCAGTACTTC
cdr3_aa: CASRRRFGSRSGGARYEQYF

clone_size: -
v_call: TRBV18
d_call: TRBD1
j_call: TRBJ2-7
cdr3_nt: TGTGCCAGCTCACTGGACAGGGGGGCCTACGAGCAGTACTTC
cdr3_aa: CASSLDRGAYEQYF

clone_size: -
v_call: TRBV5-4
d_call: TRBD2
j_call: TRBJ2-3
cdr3_nt: TGTGCCAGCAGCTTGGGATGGTCTAGCGGTAGAGGTCAGGGCACGCAGTATTTT
cdr3_aa: CASSLGWSSGRGQGTQYF

clone_size: -
v_call: TRBV7-2
d_call: -
j_call: TRBJ1-2
cdr3_nt: TGTGCCAGCAGCCAGGAGGAAGGCCACTATGGCTACACCTTC
cdr3_aa: CASSQEEGHYGYTF

clone_size: -
v_call: TRBV5-4
d_call: TRBD2
j_call: TRBJ2-2
cdr3_nt: TGTGCCAGCAGCTCGGGACTAGCGGGAAACACCGGGGAGCTGTTTTTT
cdr3_aa: CASSSGLAGNTGELFF

clone_size: -
v_call: TRBV4-1
d_call: -
j_call: TRBJ2-7
cdr3_nt: TGCGCCAGCAGCCAAGTACGGGCGGGGGAGCAGTACTTC
cdr3_aa: CASSQVRAGEQYF